This record concerns one T cell receptor (beta chain) sequence. As yet, its antigen is unknown. These data originate in a study of cytomegalovirus exposure and HLA in healthy donors. The PCR employed 60 Vbeta primers together with 13 Jbeta primers. Measured with immunoSEQ multiplex PCR; TCRdb has only the in-frame clones, and not every one. The sample includes roughly 180,000 clones, 84% of them seen just once. The germline gives CDR1 SNHLY, CDR2 FYNNEI. This CDR3 region has 12 residues. The junction had 5 bases not matched to a gene; V was cut back by 8 bases and J by 5 bases. General study findings and limits: In a later analysis, donors in an Asian-associated ancestry cluster reportedly had fewer N-insertions in productive TCRs than the cohort mean. A later analysis linked a missense variant in DCLRE1C to the trimming of TCR beta V and J genes. Exclusion applied to some V segments, including TRBV6-2 and TRBV6-3, as they were indistinguishable. Across donors, most TCRs were seen rarely, yet some public ones were widespread.

The sequenced sample was PBMCs. The rearrangement links TRBV2 to TRBJ1-1; TRBD1 matches at 7 bases. This receptor was taken from a man aged 30 to 39 in good health and CMV-seronegative. CDR3 sequence reads: CASDRVRTEAFF. For the CDR3, the DNA is TGTGCCAGCGACAGGGTGAGGACTGAAGCTTTCTTT.